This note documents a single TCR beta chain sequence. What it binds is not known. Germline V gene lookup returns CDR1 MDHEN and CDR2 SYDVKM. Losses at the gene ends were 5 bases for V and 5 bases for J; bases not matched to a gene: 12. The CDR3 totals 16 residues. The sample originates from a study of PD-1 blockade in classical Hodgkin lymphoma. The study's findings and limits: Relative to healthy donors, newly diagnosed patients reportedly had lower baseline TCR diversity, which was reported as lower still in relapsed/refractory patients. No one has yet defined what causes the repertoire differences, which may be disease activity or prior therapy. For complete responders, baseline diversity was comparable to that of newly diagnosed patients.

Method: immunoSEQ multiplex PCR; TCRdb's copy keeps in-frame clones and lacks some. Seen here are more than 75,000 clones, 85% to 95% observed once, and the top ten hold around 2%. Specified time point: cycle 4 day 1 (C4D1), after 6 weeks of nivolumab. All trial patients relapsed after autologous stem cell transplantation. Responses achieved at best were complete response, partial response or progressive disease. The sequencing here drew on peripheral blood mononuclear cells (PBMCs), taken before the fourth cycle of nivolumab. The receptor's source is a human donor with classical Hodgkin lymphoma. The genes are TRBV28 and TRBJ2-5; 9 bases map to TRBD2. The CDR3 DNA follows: TGTGCCAGCAGTGATGCGGGACTAGCAAGCGGGGAGACCCAGTACTTC. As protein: CASSDAGLASGETQYF. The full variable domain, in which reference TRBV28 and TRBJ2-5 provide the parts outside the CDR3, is DVKVTQSSRYLVKRTGEKVFLECVQDMDHENMFWYRQDPGLGLRLIYFSYDVKMKEKGDIPEGYSVSREKKERFSLILESASTNQTSMYLCASSDAGLASGETQYFGPGTRLLVL.